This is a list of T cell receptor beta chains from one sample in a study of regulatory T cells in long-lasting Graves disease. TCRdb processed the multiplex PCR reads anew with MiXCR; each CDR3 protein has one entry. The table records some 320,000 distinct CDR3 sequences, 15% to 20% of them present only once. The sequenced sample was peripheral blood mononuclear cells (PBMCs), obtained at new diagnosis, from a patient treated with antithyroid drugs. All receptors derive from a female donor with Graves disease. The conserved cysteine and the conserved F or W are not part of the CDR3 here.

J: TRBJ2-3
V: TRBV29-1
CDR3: SVPESSDTQY

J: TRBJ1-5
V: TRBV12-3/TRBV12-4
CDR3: ASSFGGAIGQPQH

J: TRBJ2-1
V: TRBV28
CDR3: ATGYGRGIYNEQF

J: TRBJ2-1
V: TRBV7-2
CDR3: ASSLGVAGGPSSSYNEQF

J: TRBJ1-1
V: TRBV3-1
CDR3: ASSQDPRGRGMLNTEAF

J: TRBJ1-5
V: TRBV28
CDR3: ASRTDGNQPQH

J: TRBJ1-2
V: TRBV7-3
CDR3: ASGTGQGYGYT

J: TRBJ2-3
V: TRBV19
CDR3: ASSRLAGGGTDTQY

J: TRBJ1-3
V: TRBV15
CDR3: ATSSWDGNTIY

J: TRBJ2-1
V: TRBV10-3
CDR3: AISEPHGTGYNEQF

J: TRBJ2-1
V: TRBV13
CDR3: ASSRAGAKAPYNEQF

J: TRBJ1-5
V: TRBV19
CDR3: ASSTTLGSNQPQH

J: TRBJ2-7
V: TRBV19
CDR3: ASRVNPGPAYEQY

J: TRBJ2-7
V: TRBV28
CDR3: ASKSQLDGGRLVHYEQY

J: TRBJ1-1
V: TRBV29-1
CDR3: SVAPWGVDTEAF

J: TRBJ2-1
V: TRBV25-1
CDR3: ASSASTGAWF

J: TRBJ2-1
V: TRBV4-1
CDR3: ASSYLPAGASYNEQF

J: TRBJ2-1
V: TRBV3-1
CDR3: ASSQTLAGGPYNEQF

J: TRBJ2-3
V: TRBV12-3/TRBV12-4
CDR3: ASSFGDALGADTQY

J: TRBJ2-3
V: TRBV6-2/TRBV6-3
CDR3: ASSYSRVVGVGTDTQY

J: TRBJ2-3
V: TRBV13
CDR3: ASSLVVRDLGADVWY

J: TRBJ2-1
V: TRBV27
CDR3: ASSLSARGSIYEQF

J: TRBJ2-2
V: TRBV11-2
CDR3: ASSKGVTNAGGAGNTGELF

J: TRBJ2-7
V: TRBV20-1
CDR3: SAQRGYEQY

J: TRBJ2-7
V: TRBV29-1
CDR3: SVEGSGREQY

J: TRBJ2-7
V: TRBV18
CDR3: ASSPQSRSEQY

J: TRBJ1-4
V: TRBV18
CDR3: ASSPDAGMEKLF

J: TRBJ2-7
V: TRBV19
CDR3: ASRVGGTGRYEQY

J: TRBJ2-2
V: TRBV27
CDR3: ASSFVPTLGNTGELF

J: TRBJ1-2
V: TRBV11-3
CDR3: ASSLAAGPYGYT

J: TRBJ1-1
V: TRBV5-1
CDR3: ASRLDSMSPEAF

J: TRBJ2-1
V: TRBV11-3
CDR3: ASSLGYSYNEQF

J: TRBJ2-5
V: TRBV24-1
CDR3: ATSRTSGSQETQY

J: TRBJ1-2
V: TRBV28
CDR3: ASSWGSHTNYGYT

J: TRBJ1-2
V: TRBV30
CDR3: AWSHGRDYGYT

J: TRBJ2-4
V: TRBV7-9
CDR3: ASSLEQGNLD

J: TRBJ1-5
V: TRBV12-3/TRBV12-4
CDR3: ASSSPGARSNQPQH